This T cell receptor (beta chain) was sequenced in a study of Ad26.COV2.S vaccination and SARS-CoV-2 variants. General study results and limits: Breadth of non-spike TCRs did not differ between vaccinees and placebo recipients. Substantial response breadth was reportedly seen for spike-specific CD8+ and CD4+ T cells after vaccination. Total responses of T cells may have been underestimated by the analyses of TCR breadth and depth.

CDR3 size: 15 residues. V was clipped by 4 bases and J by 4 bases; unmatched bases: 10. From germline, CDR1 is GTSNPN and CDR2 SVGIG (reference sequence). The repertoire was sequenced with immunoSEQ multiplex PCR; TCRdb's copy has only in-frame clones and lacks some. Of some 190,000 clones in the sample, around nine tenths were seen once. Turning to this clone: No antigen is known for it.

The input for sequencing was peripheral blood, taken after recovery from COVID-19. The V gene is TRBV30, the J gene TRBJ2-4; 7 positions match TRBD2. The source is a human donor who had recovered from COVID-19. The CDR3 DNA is TGTGCCTGGACCCCGGGAGGCTCGGGGAAAAACATTCAGTACTTC. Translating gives CAWTPGGSGKNIQYF.